These 28 T cell receptor beta chains came from one sample sequenced in a study of T cell responses to AZD1222 COVID-19 vaccine. Using immunoSEQ multiplex PCR, the repertoire was profiled, and TCRdb retains in-frame clones only, with some absent. Among approximately 130,000 clones, approximately 90% were seen once, and the ten largest hold 1.5% to 2%. The input for sequencing was peripheral blood, taken on day 0 of AZD1222 vaccination. The receptors shown here come from an adult in good health.

The J gene is TRBJ2-2, the V gene TRBV27, with a possible D match to TRBD1 (6 bases). V was shortened by 0 bases and J by 1 base, with 6 bases between the two germline ends. The CDR3 is 15 amino acids. Germline V gene lookup returns CDR1 MNHEY and CDR2 SMNVEV (reference sequence). The CDR3 DNA reads TGTGCCAGCAGTTTATCGACAGGGAACACCGGGGAGCTGTTTTTT. The encoded protein is CASSLSTGNTGELFF.

This clone was seen a single time. The chain recombines TRBV4-1 with TRBJ1-1; possible D gene TRBD1, 6 bases. Germline assignment: CDR1 MGHRA and CDR2 YSYEKL. The CDR3 runs 16 residues. The ends were cut back, 1 base at V and 4 bases at J, with 16 bases in the middle. The CDR3 DNA sequence: TGCGCCAGCAGCCAAGCCTGGGGGGCAGGGACCACTGAAGCTTTCTTT. Translating it yields CASSQAWGAGTTEAFF.

The rearrangement joins TRBV7-2 to TRBJ2-1; TRBD2 agrees at 10 bases. CDR1 is SGHTA, CDR2 FQGNSA, per germline. The CDR3 sequence is 16 residues long. V shed 0 bases, J shed 9 bases, and the junction held 8 bases outside the gene matches. The CDR3 DNA reads as TGTGCCAGCAGCTTAGCCCCAGCGGGGGGGCAGGTTGAGCAGTTCTTC. This encodes CASSLAPAGGQVEQFF.

The rearrangement joins TRBV7-3 to TRBJ1-2, with TRBD1 matching 7 bases. V lost 8 bases and J lost 5; bases outside the gene matches: 8. This CDR3 is built from 13 residues. Germline V gene data show CDR1 as SGHTA and CDR2 as FQGTGA. CDR3 bases: TGTGCCAGCGCAACAGGGGTAGGGTATGGCTACACCTTC. Protein product: CASATGVGYGYTF.

This chain links TRBV18 with TRBJ1-1, with 11 bases fitting TRBD1. Germline-derived CDR1 and CDR2 are KGHSH and LQKENI. CDR3 size: 14 residues. Trimming took 3 bases from V and 5 from J; bases not matched to a gene: 2. The CDR3 coding sequence is TGTGCCAGCTCACCGGGGACAGGGGGTACTGAAGCTTTCTTT. This encodes CASSPGTGGTEAFF.

The chain combines TRBV3-1 (or the pseudogene TRBV3-2) with TRBJ2-7; unclear D gene. Germline V gives CDR1 LGHDT, CDR2 YNNKEL (reference sequence). This CDR3 contains 13 residues. The V and J ends lost 3 bases and 6 bases respectively, with 12 bases between them. CDR3 residues: CASSQLAPPEQYF. Here the CDR3 DNA reads TGTGCCAGCAGCCAGCTTGCCCCCCCCGAGCAGTACTTC.

This clone was counted a single time. The chain uses TRBV11-2 and TRBJ2-1; D might be TRBD2 (7 bases). The germline gives CDR1 SGHAT, CDR2 FQNNGV. The CDR3 loop spans 12 amino acids. Between the trimmed V and J ends, which lost 1 base and 10 bases, there was a span of 8 bases. Here the CDR3 reads CASSLAGGEQFF. The CDR3, as DNA: TGTGCCAGCAGCTTAGCGGGGGGCGAGCAGTTCTTC.

This rearrangement joins TRBV12-3 or TRBV12-4 to TRBJ2-7; no firm D call. This CDR3 region has 11 residues. Trimming took off 6 bases at V and 2 bases at J, with 5 bases between the two ends. The CDR3 nucleotides read TGTGCCAGCAGACAAACCTACGAGCAGTACTTC. Protein product: CASRQTYEQYF.

This clone has a single count. The rearrangement uses TRBV6-2 or TRBV6-3 and TRBJ2-7; the D call may be TRBD1 or TRBD2 (5 bases each). CDR3 length equals 15 residues. Germline CDR1 reads MNHEY; CDR2 reads SVGEGT. Trimming shortened V by 3 bases and J by 3 bases, and 15 bases separated the two germline ends. CDR3 sequence (DNA): TGTGCCAGCAGTTATTATCAGGGACGAATCTACGAGCAGTACTTC. It translates to CASSYYQGRIYEQYF.

The chain carries TRBV6-5 and TRBJ1-2; 8 bases line up with TRBD1. Germline CDR1 MNHEY, CDR2 SVGAGI. The junction had 9 bases not matched to a gene; V was cut back by 8 bases and J by 4 bases. This CDR3 has 14 amino acids. CDR3 protein: CASSAAGGFYGYTF. The CDR3 DNA is TGTGCCAGCTCCGCAGCAGGGGGCTTCTATGGCTACACCTTC.

Here the CDR3 DNA reads TGTGCCAGCAGCTTATTGACCCCTAATGCGCCCTACGAGCAGTACTTC. This sequence encodes CASSLLTPNAPYEQYF. This chain uses TRBV13 with TRBJ2-7; D is unresolved. There are 16 residues in the CDR3. Germline V gene lookup returns CDR1 PRHDT and CDR2 FYEKMQ (reference sequence). The germline V and J ends were trimmed by 2 bases and 2 bases, with 16 bases remaining between them.

V usage is TRBV12-3 or TRBV12-4 and J usage is TRBJ1-1, with D tentatively TRBD1 (5 bases). Deletions cut 6 bases from V and 1 base from J, with 6 bases between. The CDR3 length is 12 residues. CDR3 sequence (DNA): TGTGCCAGCAGGGGGCAGAACACTGAAGCTTTCTTT. It specifies CASRGQNTEAFF.

The chain uses TRBV5-1 and TRBJ2-1; 10 bases match TRBD1. This CDR3 is 16 amino acids long. The V gene's germline CDR1 is SGHRS and CDR2 YFSETQ. V was pared by 1 base and J by 8 bases, with 9 bases of the junction left unmatched. CDR3 residues: CASSLYLRQGADEQFF. The CDR3 region has the DNA TGCGCCAGCAGCTTGTACCTTAGACAGGGGGCAGATGAGCAGTTCTTC.

The chain employs TRBV7-2 and TRBJ2-2, with TRBD1 matching 7 bases. Germline V lookup: CDR1 SGHTA, CDR2 FQGNSA. The ends lost 11 bases at V and 0 bases at J; junction bases unmatched: 3. The CDR3 is 13 residues long. Here the CDR3 DNA reads TGTGCCCCAGGGACAGCGAACACCGGGGAGCTGTTTTTT. It is translated as CAPGTANTGELFF.

The V call is TRBV6-5, the J call TRBJ1-2, with 8 bases matching TRBD1. This CDR3 has 15 amino acids. Germline V lookup: CDR1 MNHEY, CDR2 SVGAGI. V was clipped by 4 bases and J by 7 bases; unmatched bases: 11. CDR3 amino acids: CASSSSGQARGGYTF. The CDR3 DNA is TGTGCCAGCAGTTCCTCGGGACAGGCGAGAGGTGGCTACACCTTC.

This chain joins TRBV10-1 and TRBJ2-7; perhaps TRBD2 as D (6 bases). The CDR3 has 20 residues. CDR1 WNHNN and CDR2 SYGVQD come from the germline V gene (reference sequence). The V and J ends lost 0 bases and 6 bases respectively, with 30 bases between them. The CDR3 DNA sequence: TGCGCCAGCAGTGAGTCGAGGGCAGGGAGGAGAGGAAAAGGGGTAGCCGAGCAGTACTTC. Translating it yields CASSESRAGRRGKGVAEQYF.

This chain joins TRBV7-9 and TRBJ2-7, with TRBD2 matching 10 bases. J gave up 0 bases and V 1 base, and 3 bases lay outside the gene matches. Germline V gene lookup returns CDR1 SEHNR and CDR2 FQNEAQ (reference sequence). The CDR3 extends over 16 amino acids. The CDR3 is CASSLGLAGFSYEQYF. CDR3 DNA: TGTGCCAGCAGCTTAGGACTAGCGGGCTTCTCCTACGAGCAGTACTTC. Drawing the rest from reference TRBV7-9 and TRBJ2-7, the complete variable domain is DTGVSQNPRHKITKRGQNVTFRCDPISEHNRLYWYRQTLGQGPEFLTYFQNEAQLEKSRLLSDRFSAERPKGSFSTLEIQRTEQGDSAMYLCASSLGLAGFSYEQYFGPGTRLTVT.

This chain joins TRBV5-1 and TRBJ1-1, with D perhaps TRBD1 (6 bases). CDR3 length equals 15 residues. The germline V gene encodes CDR1 SGHRS and CDR2 YFSETQ. Trimming took off 4 bases at V and 1 base at J, with 14 bases between the two ends. For the CDR3, the DNA is TGCGCCAGCAGCCTCTCCGGGACACCGAACACTGAAGCTTTCTTT. This encodes CASSLSGTPNTEAFF.

The CDR3 protein is CASSTRQGADEKLFF. Written as DNA, the CDR3 is TGTGCCAGCAGCACCCGACAGGGGGCTGATGAAAAACTGTTTTTT. The rearrangement uses TRBV5-4 and TRBJ1-4; 10 bases match TRBD1. The CDR3 spans 15 residues. Losses at the gene ends were 4 bases for V and 6 bases for J; bases not matched to a gene: 6. Germline CDR1 SGHNT, CDR2 YYREEE (reference sequence).

V usage is TRBV5-4 and J usage is TRBJ2-1; 9 bases align to TRBD2. With 4 bases clipped from V and 4 bases from J, the junction kept 3 bases outside the gene matches. CDR3 length: 14 residues. Looked up from germline, CDR1 is SGHNT and CDR2 is YYREEE (reference sequence). The CDR3: CASSLAGLYNEQFF. As DNA, the CDR3 is TGTGCCAGCAGCCTAGCGGGGCTGTACAATGAGCAGTTCTTC.

The chain recombines TRBV19 with TRBJ1-5; a weak D match, TRBD1 (6 bases). Germline CDR1 LNHDA, CDR2 SQIVND (reference sequence). The CDR3 has 15 residues. V was trimmed by 5 bases and J by 7 bases, leaving 18 bases between them. CDR3 sequence reads: CASSDAPQGWQPQHF. CDR3 nucleotides: TGTGCCAGTAGTGATGCCCCCCAGGGGTGGCAGCCCCAGCATTTT.

The chain employs TRBV7-3 and TRBJ1-2; D gene ambiguous. This CDR3 contains 14 residues. Trimming cost V 6 bases and J 1 base, with 12 bases left between them. Per the germline V gene, CDR1 is SGHTA and CDR2 is FQGTGA. The CDR3 here is CASRMGRVNYGYTF. The CDR3 nucleotides read TGTGCCAGCAGGATGGGGAGGGTTAACTATGGCTACACCTTC.

This chain uses TRBV12-3 or TRBV12-4 with TRBJ1-1; 7 bases line up with TRBD1. Germline trimming cut 4 bases from V and 7 bases from J; bases unmatched to any gene: 6. The CDR3 has 13 amino acids. CDR3 sequence: CASSSTDRIEAFF. The CDR3, as DNA: TGTGCCAGCAGTTCCACGGACAGGATTGAAGCTTTCTTT.

The gene calls are TRBV25-1 and TRBJ1-1; D unresolved. Germline CDR1 and CDR2: MGHDK and SYGVNS. The CDR3 is 11 residues long. Trimming took off 3 bases at V and 11 bases at J, with 10 bases between the two ends. The CDR3 region is CASSDVAAAFF. Written as DNA, the CDR3 is TGTGCCAGCAGTGATGTCGCGGCGGCTTTCTTT. Complete variable domain (other parts from reference TRBV25-1 and TRBJ1-1): EADIYQTPRYLVIGTGKKITLECSQTMGHDKMYWYQQDPGMELHLIHYSYGVNSTEKGDLSSESTVSRIRTEHFPLTLESARPSHTSQYLCASSDVAAAFFGQGTRLTVV.

The gene calls are TRBV19 and TRBJ2-3; 7 bases are a match to TRBD2. V shed 9 bases, J shed 13 bases, and the junction held 13 bases outside the gene matches. Germline CDR1 reads LNHDA; CDR2 reads SQIVND (reference sequence). The CDR3 covers 12 residues. As DNA, the CDR3 is TGTGCCAGCGACCGGGACTACCTCCCTGAGTATTTT. Translated: CASDRDYLPEYF.

V gene TRBV5-4 combines with J gene TRBJ2-7; 9 nucleotides line up with TRBD2. Trimming at V came to 1 base and at J to 3 bases, leaving 5 bases not matched to a gene. The CDR3 length is 15 residues. Per germline, CDR1 SGHNT and CDR2 YYREEE (reference sequence). The CDR3 bases are TGTGCCAGCAGCTTGTTAGCGGGAGCGGACTACGAGCAGTACTTC. Residues: CASSLLAGADYEQYF.

The chain combines TRBV19 with TRBJ2-1; D is perhaps TRBD2 (5 bases). V lost 3 bases, J lost 7 bases, and 19 bases lay in between. CDR3 length equals 16 residues. Germline CDR1 reads LNHDA; CDR2 reads SQIVND (reference sequence). The CDR3 DNA sequence: TGTGCCAGTAGTATCTCGAGCGGTGTAGGAGATAATGAGCAGTTCTTC. This gives the protein CASSISSGVGDNEQFF.

This clone was seen only once. This chain connects TRBV9 to TRBJ1-3; tentatively, D is TRBD1 (6 bases). The V gene lost 1 base and the J gene lost 0 bases, with 11 bases spanning the gap. Germline CDR1 SGDLS, CDR2 YYNGEE. The CDR3 extends over 16 amino acids. The CDR3 protein is CASSVQGHSSGNTIYF. CDR3 DNA: TGTGCCAGCAGCGTACAGGGACACAGCTCTGGAAACACCATATATTTT.